These T cell receptor beta chains were read from a single sample in a study of human T cells and chemical hapten exposure. TCRdb redid the calling of the RACE reads with MiXCR, one entry per CDR3 protein. This table holds roughly 40,000 distinct CDR3 sequences, 9.5% to 10% found once. The material sequenced was whole blood, taken in connection with sensitization to the hapten diphenylcyclopropenone (DPC). The receptor source for this set is a young woman with alopecia areata. Some clones in this sample may be carry-over from other donors' samples. The CDR3 runs from the conserved cysteine through the conserved F or W. D genes are given only for firm matches. Clone size is given for some rows only: seen once, a few or many times, or a class if the clone is expanded.

CDR3 protein: CASSQGNSINEKLFF
CDR3 DNA: TGTGCCAGCAGCCAAGGAAACAGCATCAATGAAAAACTGTTTTTT
J gene: TRBJ1-4
V gene: TRBV7-9
D gene: NA
clone size: many

CDR3 protein: CASVTGSKWGELFF
CDR3 DNA: TGTGCCAGCGTGACGGGGTCCAAGTGGGGGGAGCTGTTTTTT
J gene: TRBJ2-2
V gene: TRBV19
D gene: NA
clone size: NA

CDR3 protein: CSERTSGGRQFF
CDR3 DNA: TGCAGCGAGCGGACTAGCGGGGGGAGACAGTTCTTC
J gene: TRBJ2-1
V gene: TRBV29-1
D gene: TRBD2
clone size: NA

CDR3 protein: CSVTDFILYGYTF
CDR3 DNA: TGCAGCGTTACAGATTTCATCCTCTATGGCTACACCTTC
J gene: TRBJ1-2
V gene: TRBV29-1
D gene: NA
clone size: few

CDR3 protein: CAWGKTGAGDTQYF
CDR3 DNA: TGTGCCTGGGGGAAAACAGGGGCGGGAGATACGCAGTATTTT
J gene: TRBJ2-3
V gene: TRBV30
D gene: TRBD1
clone size: few

CDR3 protein: CASSDVRAFF
CDR3 DNA: TGTGCCAGCAGTGATGTGAGAGCTTTCTTT
J gene: TRBJ1-1
V gene: TRBV2
D gene: NA
clone size: NA

CDR3 protein: CASSLGGLPEAFF
CDR3 DNA: TGTGCCAGCAGCTTAGGTGGCCTCCCTGAAGCTTTCTTT
J gene: TRBJ1-1
V gene: TRBV7-3
D gene: NA
clone size: few

CDR3 protein: CASSIGVIQYF
CDR3 DNA: TGTGCCAGTAGTATTGGGGTCATTCAGTACTTC
J gene: TRBJ2-4
V gene: TRBV19
D gene: NA
clone size: many

CDR3 protein: CSVGDSVNYGYTF
CDR3 DNA: TGCAGCGTTGGAGACTCGGTGAACTATGGCTACACCTTC
J gene: TRBJ1-2
V gene: TRBV29-1
D gene: NA
clone size: medium-sized

CDR3 protein: CASSKGPMYEQYF
CDR3 DNA: TGTGCCAGCAGCAAGGGTCCGATGTACGAGCAGTACTTC
J gene: TRBJ2-7
V gene: TRBV21-1
D gene: NA
clone size: many

CDR3 protein: CASSYGGAEQYF
CDR3 DNA: TGTGCCAGCAGTTATGGCGGGGCCGAGCAGTACTTC
J gene: TRBJ2-7
V gene: TRBV28
D gene: NA
clone size: NA

CDR3 protein: CASTMTGLGIQYF
CDR3 DNA: TGTGCCAGCACCATGACAGGCCTAGGGATTCAGTACTTC
J gene: TRBJ2-4
V gene: TRBV6-5
D gene: NA
clone size: few

CDR3 protein: CASSIAGTPQETQYF
CDR3 DNA: TGTGCCAGTAGTATCGCCGGGACTCCCCAAGAGACCCAGTACTTC
J gene: TRBJ2-5
V gene: TRBV19
D gene: NA
clone size: few

CDR3 protein: CSVGQYEQYF
CDR3 DNA: TGCAGCGTGGGACAATACGAGCAGTACTTC
J gene: TRBJ2-7
V gene: TRBV29-1
D gene: NA
clone size: few

CDR3 protein: CASRGDRDNYGYTF
CDR3 DNA: TGTGCCAGCAGGGGGGACAGAGATAACTATGGCTACACCTTC
J gene: TRBJ1-2
V gene: TRBV25-1
D gene: TRBD1
clone size: NA

CDR3 protein: CASSPPGVAKNIQYF
CDR3 DNA: TGTGCCAGCAGTCCGCCCGGTGTAGCCAAAAACATTCAGTACTTC
J gene: TRBJ2-4
V gene: TRBV12-3/TRBV12-4
D gene: NA
clone size: few

CDR3 protein: CASSTRVGVVYEQYF
CDR3 DNA: TGTGCCAGCAGCACTAGGGTCGGGGTAGTTTACGAGCAGTACTTC
J gene: TRBJ2-7
V gene: TRBV7-2
D gene: NA
clone size: NA

CDR3 protein: CASSLLRGRGTGELFF
CDR3 DNA: TGTGCCAGCAGCTTGCTGCGGGGGCGAGGCACCGGGGAGCTGTTTTTT
J gene: TRBJ2-2
V gene: TRBV7-6
D gene: NA
clone size: NA

CDR3 protein: CASSQDPVDRFLAREQYF
CDR3 DNA: TGTGCCAGCAGCCAAGATCCCGTGGACAGGTTCCTGGCCAGGGAGCAGTACTTC
J gene: TRBJ2-7
V gene: TRBV4-2
D gene: TRBD1
clone size: NA

CDR3 protein: CASSLGNANYGYTF
CDR3 DNA: TGTGCCAGCAGCTTAGGGAACGCTAACTATGGCTACACCTTC
J gene: TRBJ1-2
V gene: TRBV7-2
D gene: NA
clone size: few

CDR3 protein: CASSYGDSPLHF
CDR3 DNA: TGTGCCAGCAGTTACGGGGATTCACCCCTCCACTTT
J gene: TRBJ1-6
V gene: TRBV6-2/TRBV6-3
D gene: NA
clone size: few

CDR3 protein: CASADRTSYNEQFF
CDR3 DNA: TGTGCCAGTGCGGACAGAACCTCCTACAATGAGCAGTTCTTC
J gene: TRBJ2-1
V gene: TRBV19
D gene: NA
clone size: few

CDR3 protein: CASSPGDRGRDTQYF
CDR3 DNA: TGTGCCAGCAGCCCCGGGGACAGGGGGCGTGATACGCAGTATTTT
J gene: TRBJ2-3
V gene: TRBV7-9
D gene: TRBD1
clone size: NA